These 22 T cell receptor beta chains were all obtained from the same sample, sequenced in a study of a mutant IDH1 vaccine in newly diagnosed glioma (dated by TCRdb to about 2021). The time point label here, explained by the study, means: week 5, during vaccination. Each vaccine dose, consisting of 300 ug of a 20-mer mutant IDH1 peptide in Montanide, was administered subcutaneously with topical imiquimod. No antigen is known for these receptors. Receptor libraries were prepared by the immunoSEQ multiplex PCR assay. TCRdb limited this immuneACCESS table to in-frame rearrangements with V and J called. A share of clones is missing; checked studies link under half to unresolved V genes, and the rest is unexplained. Recorded for this sample are about 53,000 clones; about 88% of them occurred a single time. 7.4% of the sample belongs to the ten largest clones. The source material was PBMCs, sampled from a glioma patient whose treatment included an IDH1 peptide vaccine. Receptors were obtained from a woman aged 45-60 years with glioma.

The chain carries TRBV2 and TRBJ2-4; a possible D gene is TRBD2 (5 bases). CDR3 length: 11 amino acids. Per the germline V gene, CDR1 is SNHLY and CDR2 is FYNNEI. V gave up 5 bases and J gave up 7 bases, with 6 bases separating them. For the CDR3, the DNA is TGTGCCAGCAGTTCGGGGAACATTCAGTACTTC. It specifies CASSSGNIQYF.

The genes are TRBV14 and TRBJ1-6, with D possibly matching TRBD1 (6 bases). V gave up 0 bases and J gave up 3 bases, with 6 bases separating them. The germline V gene encodes CDR1 SGHDN and CDR2 FVKESK. This CDR3 comprises 15 residues. The CDR3 nucleotides are TGTGCCAGCAGCCAAGACAGGGGCTATAATTCACCCCTCCACTTT. It encodes CASSQDRGYNSPLHF.

This clone occurred once. This rearrangement joins TRBV11-2 to TRBJ2-7; D may match TRBD1 or TRBD2 (5 bases each). The germline V and J ends were trimmed by 6 bases and 7 bases, with 16 bases remaining between them. The germline CDR1 and CDR2 sequences are SGHAT and FQNNGV. The CDR3 sequence is 13 residues long. The CDR3 protein is CASRSGTDGEQYF. The CDR3 DNA follows: TGTGCCAGCAGATCAGGGACCGACGGGGAGCAGTACTTC.

The chain has TRBV28 and TRBJ2-2; D may be TRBD2 (6 bases). The V end was cut by 7 bases, the J end by 1 base, with 10 bases between. Germline V CDR1 and CDR2: MDHEN, SYDVKM. The CDR3 is made up of 14 amino acids. CDR3 loop: CASNTEGNTGELFF. The CDR3 DNA follows: TGTGCCAGCAACACGGAGGGGAACACCGGGGAGCTGTTTTTT.

V and J are TRBV7-9 and TRBJ1-1, with unresolved D. V lost 3 bases to trimming and J lost 0 bases, with 5 bases between them. The CDR3 is made up of 13 amino acids. The V gene's germline CDR1 is SEHNR and CDR2 FQNEAQ (reference sequence). The CDR3 reads CASSFEMNTEAFF. In DNA, the CDR3 is TGTGCCAGCAGCTTCGAGATGAACACTGAAGCTTTCTTT.

The rearrangement links TRBV10-3 to TRBJ2-7, with 8 nucleotides matching TRBD1. The length of the CDR3 is 16 residues. The J segment lost 4 bases and the V segment lost 6 bases, leaving 14 bases of the junction unmatched. The germline V gene has CDR1 ENHRY and CDR2 SYGVKD. The CDR3 sequence: CAISRLRTDREYEQYF. The CDR3 DNA is TGTGCCATCAGCCGACTTCGGACGGACAGGGAGTACGAGCAGTACTTC.

This clone has a single count. V is TRBV4-3 and J is TRBJ2-7; TRBD2 agrees at 8 bases. Per the germline V gene, CDR1 is LGHNA and CDR2 is YSLEER. The CDR3 loop spans 14 amino acids. The V and J ends lost 2 bases and 5 bases, in that order; junction bases with no gene match: 5. The CDR3: CASSQREGWDEQYF. The CDR3, as DNA: TGCGCCAGCAGCCAACGGGAGGGCTGGGACGAGCAGTACTTC.

This chain links TRBV29-1 with TRBJ1-1; no clear D gene. Trimming cost V 6 bases and J 8 bases, with 13 bases left between them. The CDR3 length is 11 residues. Germline CDR1 SQVTM, CDR2 ANQGSEA. CDR3 DNA: TGCAGCGTGTCCCCTCGAGTGGAAGCTTTCTTT. Residues: CSVSPRVEAFF.

This clone was detected only once. This rearrangement joins TRBV5-4 to TRBJ2-2, with D hard to call. V lost 9 bases and J lost 2, with 11 bases in between. Germline CDR1 is SGHNT and CDR2 is YYREEE (reference sequence). CDR3 length equals 13 residues. CDR3 nucleotide sequence: TGTGCCACCCGGGCAGTCAACACCGGGGAGCTGTTTTTT. This sequence encodes CATRAVNTGELFF.

The chain joins TRBV6-6 to TRBJ2-7; D unresolved. Germline CDR1 reads MNHNY; CDR2 reads SVGAGI (reference sequence). The CDR3 covers 14 residues. V gave up 4 bases and J gave up 2 bases, with 12 bases separating them. The CDR3 coding sequence is TGTGCCAGCAGTTCGGCCACGAACGCCTACGAGCAGTACTTC. Its protein product is CASSSATNAYEQYF.

This clone was recorded once. The V call is TRBV6-6, the J call TRBJ1-5; D not resolved. Germline CDR1 MNHNY, CDR2 SVGAGI (reference sequence). V gave up 8 bases and J gave up 3 bases, with 8 bases separating them. The CDR3 loop spans 12 amino acids. CDR3 coding DNA: TGTGCCAGCGGTCTCTCCAATCAGCCCCAGCATTTT. Translation gives CASGLSNQPQHF.

The V gene is TRBV6-1, the J gene TRBJ1-1; TRBD1 might be the D (6 bases). V lost 2 bases and J lost 4, with 14 bases in between. Germline CDR1 and CDR2: MNHNS and SASEGT. This CDR3 has 15 amino acids. The CDR3: CASSELPTGSTEAFF. DNA of the CDR3: TGTGCCAGCAGTGAACTACCGACAGGCTCCACTGAAGCTTTCTTT.

This chain uses TRBV5-1 with TRBJ1-1, with 9 bases aligning to TRBD1. Germline CDR1 and CDR2: SGHRS and YFSETQ. This CDR3 has 15 amino acids. V lost 4 bases and J lost 1; bases outside the gene matches: 5. The CDR3 nucleotides are TGCGCCAGCAGCCGCACGGGACAGGGGAACACTGAAGCTTTCTTT. Its protein is CASSRTGQGNTEAFF.

The chain couples TRBV7-2 to TRBJ2-3; the D gene is possibly TRBD2 (7 bases). The V end was cut by 5 bases, the J end by 5 bases, with 23 bases between. CDR3 size: 17 residues. CDR1 is SGHTA and CDR2 is FQGNSA in the germline V gene. Here the CDR3 DNA reads TGTGCCAGCAGCCCCCGGGCCGGGGGGCAGCTTGGAGATACGCAGTATTTT. It is translated as CASSPRAGGQLGDTQYF.

V and J are TRBV13 and TRBJ1-3; D might be TRBD1 (6 bases). Trimming took 6 bases from V and 2 from J, leaving 14 bases between them. The CDR3 contains 15 residues. Looked up from germline, CDR1 is PRHDT and CDR2 is FYEKMQ (reference sequence). The CDR3 DNA reads as TGTGCCAGCAGTTACCAGGGGATTCCTGGAAACACCATATATTTT. Encoded protein: CASSYQGIPGNTIYF.

The chain employs TRBV9 and TRBJ2-7, with 8 bases that match TRBD1. In germline, CDR1 is SGDLS, CDR2 YYNGEE. The CDR3 is 16 residues long. With V trimmed by 4 bases and J by 4 bases, 13 bases remained unmatched. The CDR3 nucleotides read TGTGCCAGCAGCCCGGGACAGGCTGGCCCTTCATACGAGCAGTACTTC. It codes for CASSPGQAGPSYEQYF. Complete variable domain (other parts from reference TRBV9 and TRBJ2-7): DSGVTQTPKHLITATGQRVTLRCSPRSGDLSVYWYQQSLDQGLQFLIQYYNGEERAKGNILERFSAQQFPDLHSELNLSSLELGDSALYFCASSPGQAGPSYEQYFGPGTRLTVT.

The chain recombines TRBV27 with TRBJ2-7, with D hard to call. This CDR3 is built from 12 residues. Germline V lookup: CDR1 MNHEY, CDR2 SMNVEV (reference sequence). V dropped 8 bases and J dropped 4 bases, with 12 bases sitting between them. The CDR3 sequence: CASSPTGYEQYF. CDR3 sequence (DNA): TGTGCCAGCTCCCCGACGGGTTACGAGCAGTACTTC.

This chain connects TRBV4-3 to TRBJ2-7, with D perhaps matching TRBD2 (5 bases). Between the trimmed V and J ends, which lost 0 bases and 7 bases, there was a span of 10 bases. Germline V gene sequence: CDR1 LGHNA, CDR2 YSLEER. This CDR3 comprises 13 residues. CDR3 protein: CASSQDGGMEQYF. As DNA, the CDR3 is TGCGCCAGCAGCCAAGATGGAGGAATGGAGCAGTACTTC.

The chain couples TRBV5-6 to TRBJ1-2; 7 bases are a match to TRBD1. The CDR3 has 15 residues. Germline CDR1 is SGHDT and CDR2 is YYEEEE. The V and J ends lost 4 bases and 5 bases, in that order; junction bases with no gene match: 11. CDR3 DNA: TGTGCCAGCAGCCTCGGACAGGAAGTAGGGTATGGCTACACCTTC. Translation gives CASSLGQEVGYGYTF.

The chain combines TRBV4-2 with TRBJ2-2; D possibly uses TRBD1 or TRBD2 (5 bases each). The CDR3 length is 15 residues. V lost 1 base to trimming and J lost 5 bases, with 11 bases between them. Germline CDR1 reads LGHNA; CDR2 reads YNFKEQ. The CDR3 protein is CASSQGDQETGELFF. The DNA of the CDR3 is TGTGCCAGCAGCCAAGGGGACCAAGAAACCGGGGAGCTGTTTTTT.

The chain employs TRBV19 and TRBJ2-2; D remains unclear. The germline gives CDR1 LNHDA, CDR2 SQIVND (reference sequence). Trimming stripped 5 bases from V and 6 bases from J, with 16 bases between. The CDR3 has 15 amino acids. In nucleotides, the CDR3 is TGTGCCAGTAGTTTAAGGGCTAGGGTCCCCGGGGAGCTGTTTTTT. Its protein product is CASSLRARVPGELFF.

This clone was found a few times. The V call is TRBV5-4, the J call TRBJ1-2; D remains unclear. This CDR3 region has 13 residues. Trimming shortened V by 2 bases and J by 2 bases, and 7 bases separated the two germline ends. The germline gives CDR1 SGHNT, CDR2 YYREEE (reference sequence). The CDR3 reads CASSFRLNYGYTF. In DNA, the CDR3 is TGTGCCAGCAGCTTTAGGCTAAACTATGGCTACACCTTC.